One and the same sample provided the 16 T cell receptor beta chains below, sequenced in a study of tumor and adjacent non-tumor tissue in lung cancer. A modified ARM-PCR protocol with three rounds of nested PCR amplified TCRbeta. TCRdb called the multiplex PCR reads again in MiXCR, with one record for every CDR3 protein. The sample contains 75,000 to 90,000 distinct CDR3 sequences, roughly 77% of which appear only once. RNA was extracted from bulk tissue without any cell sorting. The normal lung tissue was taken more than 3 cm from the tumor edge. Sample: distant non-tumor lung tissue. The receptors were gathered from a woman aged 50 to 60 with non-small cell lung cancer.

In this sample, this clonotype turned up once. A read error is likely, as this CDR3 ends without the conserved phenylalanine or tryptophan. The J gene is TRBJ2-7, the V gene TRBV12-3 or TRBV12-4, with D perhaps TRBD1 or TRBD2 (6 bases each). CDR3 length: 13 residues. DNA for the CDR3: TGTGCCAACAGTTTTGGGGGGCCCGACGAGCAGTACATC. Translating it yields CANSFGGPDEQYI.

Concerning this clonotype: The CDR3 ends on some other residue instead of the conserved phenylalanine or tryptophan, so this is likely a read error. CDR3 amino acids: CASSLGVLTNKDTQYS. The DNA for the CDR3 is TGTGCCAGCAGCTTAGGGGTCCTAACTAACAAAGATACGCAGTATTCT. V is TRBV11-2 and J is TRBJ2-3; D gene unclear. The V end lost 1 base, the J end lost 5 bases, and 16 bases lay between the germline ends. CDR3 length: 16 amino acids. Germline V gene sequence: CDR1 SGHAT, CDR2 FQNNGV.

Concerning this clonotype itself: Since the CDR3 does not end with the conserved phenylalanine or tryptophan, this likely comes from a read error. The rearrangement uses TRBV11-2 and TRBJ2-1; TRBD2 aligns across 10 bases. This CDR3 spans 19 amino acids. CDR1 is SGHAT, CDR2 FQNNGV, per germline. The CDR3 spells CDSCLSSGGSGRDHNEQFL. CDR3 nucleotide sequence: TGTGACAGCTGCTTAAGTAGCGGGGGGTCTGGGCGCGATCACAATGAGCAGTTCTTA.

To note about this clonotype: One base away lies a much larger clone, so this may be a sequencing read error. The chain is built from TRBV30 and TRBJ1-1, with D unresolved. Per germline, CDR1 GTSNPN and CDR2 SVGIG (reference sequence). The CDR3 loop spans 12 amino acids. CDR3 nucleotide sequence: TGTGCCTGGGGACGGGCTAACACTGAAGCTGTCTTT. Translated, it gives CAWGRANTEAVF.

In the case of this clonotype: An end of the junction does not agree with germline; a read error may underlie this. The rearrangement joins TRBV6-6 to TRBJ2-1, with D perhaps TRBD2 (6 bases). The CDR3 covers 20 residues. Looked up from germline, CDR1 is MNHNY and CDR2 is SVGAGI (reference sequence). CDR3 in amino acids: CASSNRLRASERATLNELFF. CDR3 DNA sequence: TGTGCCAGTAGCAACCGCCTAAGGGCCTCGGAGCGGGCCACCCTCAATGAGCTGTTCTTC.

This clonotype was recorded once. The CDR3 does not end in the conserved phenylalanine or tryptophan, so this is likely a read error. The rearrangement uses TRBV6-5 and TRBJ2-2; 8 nucleotides align to TRBD2. The J segment lost 5 bases and the V segment lost 8 bases, leaving 7 bases of the junction unmatched. Germline CDR1 is MNHEY and CDR2 is SVGAGI. There are 14 residues in the CDR3. CDR3 amino acids: CASGVSGTTGELFL. The CDR3 DNA reads TGTGCCAGCGGGGTTAGCGGGACGACCGGGGAGCTGTTTCTT.

A word on this clonotype: A read error may be the cause here, since a much bigger clone is one base away. J is TRBJ1-3 and V is TRBV7-9; D may be TRBD1 (6 bases). The V gene's germline CDR1 is SEHNR and CDR2 FQNEAQ (reference sequence). There are 14 residues in the CDR3. V lost 8 bases and J 0 bases, leaving 11 bases between the germline ends. The DNA of the CDR3 is TGTGCCAGCGGCTCGGACAGCTCTGGAAACACCATATATTTT. Protein sequence: CASGSDSSGNTIYF.

As concerns this clonotype: One junction end disagrees with the germline gene, perhaps due to a read error. V gene TRBV29-1 combines with J gene TRBJ2-5; possibly TRBD1 for D (5 bases). Per germline, CDR1 SQVTM and CDR2 ANQGSEA. There are 13 residues in the CDR3. CDR3 sequence (DNA): TGCAGAGTTGATACTGGGGCAGGAGAGACCCAGTACTTC. Translation gives CRVDTGAGETQYF.

The chain links TRBV19 to TRBJ2-1; possible D gene TRBD2, 6 bases. The V gene's germline CDR1 is LNHDA and CDR2 SQIVND (reference sequence). This CDR3 contains 18 residues. The V end lost 3 bases, the J end lost 9 bases, and 27 bases lay between the germline ends. The CDR3 reads CASSMHIPSALTPGEQFF. CDR3 coding DNA: TGTGCCAGTAGTATGCACATCCCTAGCGCCCTGACCCCCGGTGAGCAGTTCTTC.

This clonotype was observed many times. The rearrangement uses TRBV12-3 or TRBV12-4 and TRBJ1-6; perhaps TRBD1 as D (6 bases). The CDR3 extends over 13 amino acids. V shed 2 bases and J shed 8 bases, with 7 bases lying between them. The CDR3 reads CASSLNRDSPLHF. The DNA for the CDR3 is TGTGCCAGCAGTTTAAACAGGGATTCACCCCTCCACTTT.

Regarding this clonotype: A junction end diverges from the germline sequence, so it may reflect a read error. V usage is TRBV6-1 and J usage is TRBJ2-2; 9 nucleotides align to TRBD1. Germline V gene lookup returns CDR1 MNHNS and CDR2 SASEGT. The CDR3 is 15 residues long. CDR3 nucleotides: TGTGCCAGCAGTGAAGACAGGGGGCACGCCGGGGAGCTGTTTTTC. Protein product: CASSEDRGHAGELFF.

In regard to this clonotype: Likely a read error: the CDR3 ends without its conserved phenylalanine or tryptophan. The chain recombines TRBV11-2 with TRBJ2-7, with D possibly being TRBD1 (5 bases). The CDR3 runs to 13 residues. CDR1 and CDR2 from the germline V gene are SGHAT and FQNNGV. CDR3 DNA: TGTACCAGCAGCTTGGAAACAGGAGTCGAGCAGTACCTC. Amino acids: CTSSLETGVEQYL.

The V and J genes are TRBV11-2 and TRBJ1-6, with D perhaps matching TRBD1 (6 bases). The germline V gene has CDR1 SGHAT and CDR2 FQNNGV. This CDR3 is built from 15 residues. CDR3 sequence reads: CANSRDGGPNSPLHF. The CDR3 nucleotides are TGTGCTAACAGTCGGGACGGGGGCCCCAATTCACCCCTCCACTTT.

Points on this clonotype: At one of its ends the junction is not consistent with the germline gene, which may arise from a read error. This chain connects TRBV11-2 to TRBJ2-5; the D gene is possibly TRBD1 (5 bases). This CDR3 contains 17 residues. Germline CDR1 is SGHAT and CDR2 is FQNNGV. CDR3 DNA: TGCGCCAGCAGCTTAGAAGTCTTCGGCAGGGCCCAAGAGTCCCAGTATTTC. Translated, it gives CASSLEVFGRAQESQYF.

Worth noting for this clonotype: One end of the junction fails to match germline, which may point to a read error. The chain has TRBV4-2 and TRBJ1-5; D unresolved. The germline V gene encodes CDR1 LGHNA and CDR2 YNFKEQ. This CDR3 is built from 15 residues. CDR3 residues: CDSIQDPTSNQPQHF. DNA for the CDR3: TGTGACAGCATCCAAGACCCCACTAGCAATCAGCCCCAGCATTTT.

This clonotype was observed a few times. One end of the junction is discordant with germline, which a read error may explain. The chain couples TRBV20-1 to TRBJ1-6, with D maybe TRBD1 (6 bases). The CDR3 runs 17 residues. The germline V gene has CDR1 DFQATT and CDR2 SNEGSKA (reference sequence). CDR3 in DNA: TGCAGTGCTAGAGTTTGGAAGGGGGACTACTATAATTCACTCCTCCACTTT. Amino acids: CSARVWKGDYYNSLLHF.